A selection of T cell receptor beta chains follows, all from one sample in a study of preoperative IRX-2 immunotherapy in early breast cancer. Clones were sequenced by immunoSEQ multiplex PCR, and TCRdb holds only the in-frame ones, with some missing. The sample has roughly 27,000 clones, over 75% seen once. This specimen was taken from a patient treated with IRX-2 immunotherapy. These receptors came from a human donor with breast cancer. Each CDR3 is given with its conserved first and last residue. Each record gives: clone size, D gene, J gene, V gene, CDR3 length, CDR3 protein, CDR3 DNA. D genes are given only for firm matches. The size of a clone is reported for some rows only, either as once, few or many, or as a class for expanded clones.

clone size: few; D gene: .; J gene: TRBJ2-7; V gene: TRBV11-3; CDR3 length: 17; CDR3 protein: CASSGGGAPENYYEQYF; CDR3 DNA: TGTGCCAGCAGCGGCGGGGGCGCCCCCGAAAACTACTACGAGCAGTACTTC
clone size: .; D gene: .; J gene: TRBJ2-7; V gene: TRBV30; CDR3 length: 13; CDR3 protein: CAWKQEGSYEQYF; CDR3 DNA: TGTGCCTGGAAACAGGAGGGGTCCTACGAGCAGTACTTC
clone size: .; D gene: .; J gene: TRBJ1-2; V gene: TRBV7-1; CDR3 length: 15; CDR3 protein: CASSYDKLIAYGYIF; CDR3 DNA: TGTGCCAGCAGCTACGACAAGCTGATTGCCTATGGCTACATCTTC
clone size: .; D gene: .; J gene: TRBJ2-6; V gene: TRBV6-8; CDR3 length: 13; CDR3 protein: CASVPSGANVLTF; CDR3 DNA: TGTGCCAGCGTCCCATCTGGGGCCAACGTCCTGACTTTC
clone size: few; D gene: .; J gene: TRBJ1-4; V gene: TRBV11-3; CDR3 length: 15; CDR3 protein: CASMRTYGAGEKLFF; CDR3 DNA: TGTGCCAGCATGCGGACTTATGGGGCGGGTGAAAAACTGTTTTTT
clone size: .; D gene: .; J gene: TRBJ2-1; V gene: TRBV11-3; CDR3 length: 16; CDR3 protein: CASSYQTSRGYNEQFF; CDR3 DNA: TGTGCCAGCAGCTACCAGACTAGCAGGGGCTACAATGAGCAGTTCTTC
clone size: .; D gene: .; J gene: TRBJ1-3; V gene: TRBV6-8; CDR3 length: 14; CDR3 protein: CAINPDSSGNTIYF; CDR3 DNA: TGTGCCATCAACCCGGACTCTTCTGGAAACACCATATATTTT
clone size: .; D gene: .; J gene: TRBJ2-7; V gene: TRBV11-3; CDR3 length: 15; CDR3 protein: CASSSLGPGLVEQYF; CDR3 DNA: TGTGCCAGCAGCTCCTTGGGACCGGGGCTGGTCGAGCAGTACTTC
clone size: .; D gene: TRBD1; J gene: TRBJ2-2; V gene: TRBV19; CDR3 length: 14; CDR3 protein: CASIVGQGSGELFF; CDR3 DNA: TGTGCCAGTATTGTCGGACAGGGCTCCGGGGAGCTGTTTTTT
clone size: .; D gene: TRBD2; J gene: TRBJ2-3; V gene: TRBV29-1; CDR3 length: 15; CDR3 protein: CSVGSLAGGSDTQYF; CDR3 DNA: TGCAGCGTTGGTTCCCTAGCGGGAGGATCAGATACGCAGTATTTT
clone size: .; D gene: .; J gene: TRBJ2-7; V gene: TRBV23-1; CDR3 length: 15; CDR3 protein: CASSQVPGAGLEQYF; CDR3 DNA: TGCGCCAGCAGCCAAGTCCCCGGGGCTGGTTTGGAGCAGTACTTC
clone size: .; D gene: .; J gene: TRBJ1-1; V gene: TRBV28; CDR3 length: 16; CDR3 protein: CASSYLSGALNTEAFF; CDR3 DNA: TGTGCCAGCAGTTACCTCTCCGGAGCCCTGAACACTGAAGCTTTCTTT
clone size: .; D gene: .; J gene: TRBJ1-1; V gene: TRBV11-3; CDR3 length: 15; CDR3 protein: CASSPRLGRLTEAFF; CDR3 DNA: TGTGCCAGCAGCCCTCGTCTAGGGAGGCTGACTGAAGCTTTCTTT
clone size: .; D gene: .; J gene: TRBJ2-4; V gene: TRBV11-3; CDR3 length: 15; CDR3 protein: CASSYAALAKNIQYF; CDR3 DNA: TGTGCCAGCAGCTACGCCGCCCTAGCCAAAAACATTCAGTACTTC
clone size: few; D gene: .; J gene: TRBJ2-7; V gene: TRBV6-8; CDR3 length: 14; CDR3 protein: CASSYVEGSDEQYF; CDR3 DNA: TGTGCCAGCAGTTACGTGGAAGGTAGCGACGAGCAGTACTTC
clone size: few; D gene: TRBD2; J gene: TRBJ2-7; V gene: TRBV28; CDR3 length: 16; CDR3 protein: CASSLWFAGVYYEQYF; CDR3 DNA: TGTGCCAGCAGTTTATGGTTCGCGGGGGTTTACTACGAGCAGTACTTC
clone size: .; D gene: .; J gene: TRBJ2-2; V gene: TRBV7-1; CDR3 length: 17; CDR3 protein: CASSSHNTQSNTGELFF; CDR3 DNA: TGTGCCAGCAGCTCCCACAACACTCAGTCGAACACCGGGGAGCTGTTTTTT
clone size: .; D gene: TRBD1; J gene: TRBJ2-7; V gene: TRBV11-3; CDR3 length: 15; CDR3 protein: CASSLGQGGIYEQYF; CDR3 DNA: TGTGCCAGCAGCCTGGGACAGGGGGGTATCTACGAGCAGTACTTC
clone size: .; D gene: .; J gene: TRBJ2-7; V gene: TRBV15; CDR3 length: 14; CDR3 protein: CATSSRVGSYEQYF; CDR3 DNA: TGTGCCACCAGCTCCAGAGTAGGATCCTACGAGCAGTACTTC
clone size: .; D gene: .; J gene: TRBJ1-6; V gene: TRBV7-4; CDR3 length: 13; CDR3 protein: CASSPRGGSPLHF; CDR3 DNA: TGTGCCAGCAGCCCCCGCGGGGGATCACCCCTCCACTTT
clone size: .; D gene: .; J gene: TRBJ2-7; V gene: TRBV30; CDR3 length: 12; CDR3 protein: CASSVGLYEQYF; CDR3 DNA: TGTGCCAGCAGCGTTGGACTGTACGAGCAGTACTTC
clone size: .; D gene: .; J gene: TRBJ1-4; V gene: TRBV7-6; CDR3 length: 17; CDR3 protein: CASVVLGREATNEKLFF; CDR3 DNA: TGTGCCAGCGTCGTATTGGGCAGGGAGGCAACTAATGAAAAACTGTTTTTT
clone size: .; D gene: .; J gene: TRBJ2-1; V gene: TRBV6-8; CDR3 length: 17; CDR3 protein: CASSAPRDKLSYNEQFF; CDR3 DNA: TGTGCCAGCAGTGCGCCCCGGGACAAACTTTCCTACAATGAGCAGTTCTTC
clone size: .; D gene: .; J gene: TRBJ1-6; V gene: TRBV5-1; CDR3 length: 18; CDR3 protein: CASSLAGLGGRQNSPLHF; CDR3 DNA: TGCGCCAGCAGCTTGGCTGGGTTGGGGGGCCGCCAAAATTCACCCCTCCACTTT
clone size: .; D gene: .; J gene: TRBJ2-5; V gene: TRBV6-8; CDR3 length: 14; CDR3 protein: CASMDRGAPETQYF; CDR3 DNA: TGTGCCAGCATGGATCGGGGGGCTCCCGAGACCCAGTACTTC
clone size: .; D gene: .; J gene: TRBJ2-7; V gene: TRBV6-8; CDR3 length: 15; CDR3 protein: CASSPAGTYLGEQYF; CDR3 DNA: TGTGCCAGCAGTCCAGCCGGGACATACCTTGGCGAGCAGTACTTC